This entry describes one T cell receptor beta chain. Data came from immunoSEQ multiplex PCR; TCRdb stores just in-frame clones and leaves some out. This sample yields about 200,000 clones, of which 75% to 90% are seen a single time; under 30% belongs to the top ten. This sample is part of a study of blood T cell repertoires in COVID-19. This CDR3 contains 12 residues. Trimming removed 6 bases from V and 4 bases from J, with 9 bases in between. This sequence originates from a man in his forties or fifties with acute or convalescent COVID-19. The sequenced sample was peripheral blood. This chain joins TRBV12-3 or TRBV12-4 and TRBJ1-2, with D possibly matching TRBD1 (5 bases). CDR3 DNA: TGTGCCAGCAGCATAAGGGGCTATGGCTACACCTTC. Its translation: CASSIRGYGYTF.